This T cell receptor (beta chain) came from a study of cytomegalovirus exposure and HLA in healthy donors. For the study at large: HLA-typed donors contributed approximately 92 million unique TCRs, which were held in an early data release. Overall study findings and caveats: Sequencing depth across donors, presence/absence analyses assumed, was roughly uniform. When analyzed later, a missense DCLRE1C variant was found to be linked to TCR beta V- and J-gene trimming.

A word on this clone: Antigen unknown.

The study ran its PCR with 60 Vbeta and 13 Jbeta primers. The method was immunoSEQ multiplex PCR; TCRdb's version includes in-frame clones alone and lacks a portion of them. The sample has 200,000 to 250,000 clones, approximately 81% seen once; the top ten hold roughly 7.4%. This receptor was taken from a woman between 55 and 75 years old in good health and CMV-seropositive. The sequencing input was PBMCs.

CDR3 region: CASSLPVRTGSTEAFF. CDR3 bases: TGCGCCAGCAGCTTGCCAGTTAGGACAGGGAGCACTGAAGCTTTCTTT. The chain combines TRBV5-1 with TRBJ1-1, with TRBD1 matching 8 bases. The CDR3 has 16 amino acids. The V gene's germline CDR1 is SGHRS and CDR2 YFSETQ. Germline trimming cut 1 base from V and 4 bases from J; bases unmatched to any gene: 9.